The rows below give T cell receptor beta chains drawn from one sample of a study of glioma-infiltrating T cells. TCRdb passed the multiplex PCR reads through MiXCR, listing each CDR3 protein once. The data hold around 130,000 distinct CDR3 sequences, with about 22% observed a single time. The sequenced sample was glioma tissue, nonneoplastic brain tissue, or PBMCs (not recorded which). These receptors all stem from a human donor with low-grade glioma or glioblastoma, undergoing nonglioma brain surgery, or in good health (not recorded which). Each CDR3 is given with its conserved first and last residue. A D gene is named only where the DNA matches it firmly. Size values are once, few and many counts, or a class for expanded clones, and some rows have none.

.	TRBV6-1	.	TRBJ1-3	TGTGCCAGCGGGTCTGGAAACACCATATATTTT	CASGSGNTIYF
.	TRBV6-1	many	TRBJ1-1	TGTGCCAGCAGTATAGAGCTGGTTAGGACTGAAGCTTTCTTT	CASSIELVRTEAFF
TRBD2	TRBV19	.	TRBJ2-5	TGTGCCAGTAGTATGGTCCCCCTAGCGGGGCTCCAAGAGACCCAGTACTTC	CASSMVPLAGLQETQYF
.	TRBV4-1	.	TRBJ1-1	TGCGCCAGCAGTCGAGGGGTGAGGGAAGCTTTCTTT	CASSRGVREAFF
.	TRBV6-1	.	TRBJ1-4	TGTGCCAGCAGTTCCCCGGACAAAACAACTAATGAAAAACTGTTTTTT	CASSSPDKTTNEKLFF
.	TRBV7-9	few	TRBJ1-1	TGTGCCACCACTCTACGGGTCCAGAACACTGAAGCTTTCTTT	CATTLRVQNTEAFF
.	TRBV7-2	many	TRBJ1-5	TGTGCCAGCAGCTTATCCTGGGGGGCAAGTCAGCCCCAGCATTTT	CASSLSWGASQPQHF
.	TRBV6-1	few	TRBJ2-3	TGTGCCAGCAGTTATGGGAGAGATACGCAGTATTTT	CASSYGRDTQYF
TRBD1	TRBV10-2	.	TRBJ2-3	TGCGCCAGCAGTGTGCAGGGGGCTGGAGATACGCAGTATTTT	CASSVQGAGDTQYF
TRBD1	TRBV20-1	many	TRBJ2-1	TGCAGTGCTAGGCTGGGGACAGGGTACAATGAGCAGTTCTTC	CSARLGTGYNEQFF
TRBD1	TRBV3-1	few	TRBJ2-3	TGTGCCAGCAGCAAACCTAACCGGGACAGTGGGGATACGCAGTATTTT	CASSKPNRDSGDTQYF
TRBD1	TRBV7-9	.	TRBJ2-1	TGTGCCAGCAGCACTTGGACAGGGTACAATGAGCAGTTCTTC	CASSTWTGYNEQFF
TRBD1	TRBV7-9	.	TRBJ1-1	TGTGCCAGCAGCTTGACAGGGATTGTTGATGAAGCTTTCTTT	CASSLTGIVDEAFF
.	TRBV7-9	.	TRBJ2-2	TGTGCCAGCAGCTACGAACGGCCGACCGGGGAGCTGTTTTTT	CASSYERPTGELFF
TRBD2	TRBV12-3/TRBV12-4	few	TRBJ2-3	TGTGCCAGCAGTTTAGAGGGCGGATGGGGGGGAAGCACAGATACGCAGTATTTT	CASSLEGGWGGSTDTQYF
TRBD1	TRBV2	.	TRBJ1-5	TGTGCAAGCGCCGGACAGGGTTTTAGCAATCAGCCCCAGCATTTT	CASAGQGFSNQPQHF
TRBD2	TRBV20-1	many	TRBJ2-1	TGCAGTGCTACCGGTACTAGCGGGAGCTCCTACAATGAGCAGTTCTTC	CSATGTSGSSYNEQFF
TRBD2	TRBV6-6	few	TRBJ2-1	TGTGCCAGCAGGGGACTAGCGGGGGGGGACAATGAGCAGTTCTTC	CASRGLAGGDNEQFF
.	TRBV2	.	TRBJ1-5	TGTGCCAGAAGTGAGAACCCAAATTATCAGCCCCAGCATTTT	CARSENPNYQPQHF
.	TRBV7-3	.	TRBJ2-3	TGTGCCAGCAGCCCCCTGGGCGTTAATGGTGCAGATACGCAGTATTTT	CASSPLGVNGADTQYF